These T cell receptor beta chains were read from a single sample in a study of blood T cells in healthy people across ages. In TCRdb, the 5' RACE reads were re-called with MiXCR into one record per CDR3 protein. The profile shows 1.8 million or so distinct CDR3 sequences, about 39% of them singletons. Sequencing was done on a sample of blood. These receptors all come from a human donor in good health. Each CDR3 is given with its conserved first and last residue. D genes are given only for firm matches. Expanded clones are given a class, and other clones once, few, many or no size at all.

-	TRBV2	TRBJ1-5	-	CASVTGSNQPQHF	TGTGCCTCGGTAACAGGGAGCAATCAGCCCCAGCATTTT
TRBD1	TRBV24-1	TRBJ2-1	-	CATSDPGQGDTGGEQFF	TGTGCCACCAGTGACCCCGGACAGGGGGATACGGGTGGGGAGCAGTTCTTC
-	TRBV20-1	TRBJ2-1	-	CRASGGGYEQFF	TGCAGGGCCTCAGGGGGGGGGTATGAGCAGTTCTTC
-	TRBV10-3	TRBJ2-1	-	CAISEAGHEEQFF	TGTGCCATCAGTGAGGCGGGCCATGAAGAGCAGTTCTTC
TRBD1	TRBV5-1	TRBJ2-3	few	CASSLAQGQGTDTQYF	TGCGCCAGCAGCTTGGCGCAGGGACAGGGAACAGATACGCAGTATTTT
TRBD2	TRBV6-5	TRBJ2-7	-	CASIGLAGNSYEQYF	TGTGCCAGCATTGGACTAGCGGGGAACTCCTACGAGCAGTACTTC
-	TRBV6-2/TRBV6-3	TRBJ1-2	-	CASSPEGIYGYTF	TGTGCCAGCAGTCCAGAGGGAATCTATGGCTACACCTTC
-	TRBV14	TRBJ2-5	-	CASSQGGAYQETQYF	TGTGCCAGCAGCCAAGGGGGAGCGTATCAAGAGACCCAGTACTTC
-	TRBV27	TRBJ1-2	few	CASSQASSNYGYTF	TGTGCCAGCAGCCAAGCGTCAAGCAACTATGGCTACACCTTC
-	TRBV2	TRBJ2-1	-	CASSSAGTLATPLQFF	TGTGCCAGCAGTTCAGCCGGGACTCTAGCGACACCCCTGCAGTTCTTC
-	TRBV20-1	TRBJ1-6	-	CSARRPGPEEWNSPLHF	TGCAGTGCTCGCAGACCGGGCCCGGAGGAGTGGAATTCACCCCTCCACTTT
-	TRBV11-2	TRBJ1-2	-	CASSLDRGLRGYTF	TGTGCCAGCAGCTTGGACAGAGGGCTTCGGGGCTACACCTTC
-	TRBV20-1	TRBJ2-6	-	CSARDFRDGSSGANVLTF	TGCAGTGCTAGAGATTTTCGGGACGGAAGCTCTGGGGCCAACGTCCTGACTTTC
-	TRBV7-2	TRBJ2-5	few	CASSMTLTVGTQYF	TGTGCCAGCAGCATGACACTCACCGTAGGGACCCAGTACTTC
TRBD1	TRBV7-9	TRBJ2-5	-	CASSLTGVPQETQYF	TGTGCCAGCAGCTTAACAGGGGTCCCGCAAGAGACCCAGTACTTC
-	TRBV7-6	TRBJ2-1	-	CASSPSRQLVSEQFF	TGTGCCAGCAGCCCATCTCGACAGCTAGTAAGTGAGCAGTTCTTC
TRBD1	TRBV28	TRBJ2-5	-	CASSSAGDRGFQETQYF	TGTGCCAGCAGTTCGGCGGGCGACAGGGGGTTCCAAGAGACCCAGTACTTC
-	TRBV7-2	TRBJ1-1	-	CASSSQSRRWGNTEAFF	TGTGCCAGCAGCTCGCAATCTCGACGGTGGGGTAACACTGAAGCTTTCTTT